This record covers a single TCR beta chain. The antigen is undetermined. These data come from a study of siplizumab effects on memory and regulatory T cells. Assay: immunoSEQ multiplex PCR; the TCRdb copy retains only in-frame clones and omits some. The sample has 70,000 to 100,000 clones, approximately 93% seen once. The study, taken as a whole, reports: For siplizumab cultures, the suppressive function of their proliferating Tregs was not confirmed.

Trimming at V came to 6 bases and at J to 2 bases, leaving 5 bases not matched to a gene. CDR1 SGDLS and CDR2 YYNGEE come from the germline V gene. The CDR3 is made up of 14 amino acids. The specimen sequenced was CD8+ T cells sorted from blood. The receptor comes from a human donor in good health. This chain uses TRBV9 with TRBJ2-3; 8 nucleotides align to TRBD2. In DNA form, the CDR3 reads TGTGCCAGCAATGGCGGGGGGCCCACAGATACGCAGTATTTT. Protein product: CASNGGGPTDTQYF. Looking up the rest from reference TRBV9 and TRBJ2-3 gives the full variable domain: DSGVTQTPKHLITATGQRVTLRCSPRSGDLSVYWYQQSLDQGLQFLIQYYNGEERAKGNILERFSAQQFPDLHSELNLSSLELGDSALYFCASNGGGPTDTQYFGPGTRLTVL.